These 5 T cell receptor beta chains were sequenced from one sample in a study of PD-1 blockade in mismatch repair-deficient tumors. The time point is: approximately 10-day in vitro stimulation with candidate neoantigen peptide 4. These receptors have no identified antigens. The protocol was immunoSEQ multiplex PCR, while the TCRdb copy is restricted to in-frame clones and leaves out a portion. The data show approximately 13,000 clones, about 85% seen once. This material consisted of cells cultured in vitro, taken from a patient treated with pembrolizumab. These receptors were obtained from an adult with mismatch repair-deficient cancer.

The rearrangement links TRBV5-5 to TRBJ2-1, with 8 bases aligning to TRBD2. There are 17 residues in the CDR3. Looked up from germline, CDR1 is SGHKS and CDR2 is YYEKEE (reference sequence). V shed 5 bases, J shed 0 bases, and the junction held 10 bases outside the gene matches. CDR3 nucleotides: TGTGCCAGCAGTGGGGCTAGCGGGCTTAGCTCCTACAATGAGCAGTTCTTC. Translated: CASSGASGLSSYNEQFF.

V is TRBV29-1 and J is TRBJ1-1; the D gene is possibly TRBD1 (5 bases). Germline lookup yields CDR1 SQVTM and CDR2 ANQGSEA. This CDR3 contains 13 residues. V was clipped by 8 bases and J by 4 bases, with 17 bases between them. CDR3 protein: CSPIAVGGTEAFF. For the CDR3, the DNA is TGCAGCCCGATCGCAGTGGGGGGCACTGAAGCTTTCTTT.

The chain joins TRBV19 to TRBJ2-7, with TRBD1 as a possible D gene (5 bases). The CDR3 extends over 15 amino acids. CDR1 is LNHDA and CDR2 is SQIVND in the germline V gene (reference sequence). The V end was cut by 3 bases, the J end by 2 bases, with 14 bases between. Written as DNA, the CDR3 is TGTGCCAGTAGTATGCAGGGCTGGAGTACCTACGAGCAGTACTTC. This encodes CASSMQGWSTYEQYF.

The chain carries TRBV7-2 and TRBJ2-7; D may be TRBD2 (6 bases). V lost 1 base and J lost 3, with 13 bases in between. CDR1 SGHTA and CDR2 FQGNSA come from the germline V gene. This CDR3 spans 15 amino acids. The CDR3 loop reads CASSLVGGKNYEQYF. CDR3 nucleotide sequence: TGTGCCAGCAGCTTAGTTGGCGGGAAGAACTACGAGCAGTACTTC.

The chain has TRBV5-1 and TRBJ2-1, with no clear D. Germline assignment: CDR1 SGHRS and CDR2 YFSETQ. CDR3 size: 11 residues. Trimming shortened V by 0 bases and J by 10 bases, and 5 bases separated the two germline ends. Here the CDR3 DNA reads TGCGCCAGCAGCTTGGGATGGGAGCAGTTCTTC. Protein sequence: CASSLGWEQFF.